The clone carrying this T cell receptor beta chain was observed a few times. The antigen remains undetermined. TCRalpha and TCRbeta libraries used 5'RACE with constant-segment primers and UMIs. Each CDR3 protein is one row after TCRdb ran MiXCR on the 5' RACE reads. The sample has 190,000 or so distinct CDR3 sequences, roughly 23% seen once. The CDR3 is 15 amino acids. Per the germline V gene, CDR1 is SGHRS and CDR2 is YFSETQ. The J segment lost 5 bases and the V segment lost 4 bases, leaving 11 bases of the junction unmatched. The data are from a study of T-cell memory formation after mild COVID-19. Study-wide points: Clones that got smaller from day 15 to 85 had even CD4/CD8, while clones growing later tipped toward CD4+.

Sequencing input: PBMCs or a T cell subset sorted from them (not recorded which). The rearrangement uses TRBV5-1 and TRBJ1-2, with 7 bases matching TRBD1. This TCR was sampled from an adult woman who had mild COVID-19 (a few samples of this study predate the infection). Cell type and time point are not known. The CDR3 region has the DNA TGCGCCAGCAGCGCGGGGACAGCCGTCAAGTATGGCTACACCTTC. It encodes CASSAGTAVKYGYTF.